Reported below is one T cell receptor (beta chain). Its matching antigen is unknown. Assay used: immunoSEQ multiplex PCR; TCRdb lists only in-frame clones, some missing. The repertoire consists of about 33,000 clones, with approximately 80% occurring once and the leading ten covering over 0.95%. The data belong to a study of T cells in narcolepsy. Looking at the study overall: Donors had narcolepsy type 1 or type 2, or were healthy controls. Whole-study results and caveats: Some memory CD4+ repertoires had no autoreactive clone sequences. Reportedly, autoreactive clonotypes were serially detected in patients' blood but not controls'. Same-patient CSF and blood CD4+ T cell clonotypes included HCRT-specific and TRIB2-specific autoreactive ones.

Germline V CDR1 and CDR2: SGHTA, FQGTGA. The CDR3 runs to 15 residues. Trimming stripped 4 bases from V and 0 bases from J, with 10 bases between. The chain has TRBV7-3 and TRBJ2-4, with D tentatively TRBD1 or TRBD2 (6 bases each). Material: CD45RA- memory CD4+ T cells from PBMCs. The receptor's source is a human donor with narcolepsy. The CDR3 reads CASSSGGQAKNIQYF. The CDR3 DNA sequence: TGTGCCAGCAGCTCCGGGGGCCAAGCCAAAAACATTCAGTACTTC.